These 17 T cell receptor beta chains were sequenced from one sample in a study of T cell responses to AZD1222 COVID-19 vaccine. This table comes from immunoSEQ multiplex PCR, and its TCRdb copy is limited to in-frame clones, with some not included. The sample consists of under 200,000 clones, about 87% of them appearing once. The starting material was peripheral blood, obtained on day 0 of MenACWY control vaccination. Receptors originate from an adult in good health.

V and J are TRBV23-1 and TRBJ1-5, with 7 bases that match TRBD1. TRBV23-1 is an ORF, with its function uncertain. The CDR3 totals 17 residues. J gave up 6 bases and V 0 bases, and 11 bases lay outside the gene matches. The CDR3 reads CASSQSYTGARLQPQHF. The CDR3 region has the DNA TGCGCCAGCAGTCAATCATATACAGGGGCGCGTCTTCAGCCCCAGCATTTT.

The CDR3 region has the DNA TGCGCCAGCAGGGAGGGGGGCGCAGGGCAGTTCTTC. This sequence encodes CASREGGAGQFF. J is TRBJ2-1 and V is TRBV5-1; D is tentatively TRBD1 or TRBD2 (6 bases each). Trimming removed 5 bases at V and 12 bases at J, with 15 bases between. CDR1 is SGHRS, CDR2 YFSETQ, per germline. The CDR3 is made up of 12 amino acids.

V and J are TRBV4-1 and TRBJ2-3, with a weak D call TRBD1 (6 bases). From germline, CDR1 is MGHRA and CDR2 YSYEKL. Trimming removed 2 bases at V and 4 bases at J, with 16 bases between. The CDR3 runs 16 residues. CDR3 region: CASSQLGAGAADTQYF. DNA for the CDR3: TGCGCCAGCAGCCAATTAGGGGCAGGGGCCGCAGATACGCAGTATTTT.

The chain has TRBV19 and TRBJ2-3; perhaps D is TRBD1 or TRBD2 (6 bases each). Germline lookup yields CDR1 LNHDA and CDR2 SQIVND (reference sequence). The CDR3 spans 15 residues. V lost 5 bases to trimming and J lost 1 base, with 13 bases between them. Here the CDR3 reads CASSQSEGGTDTQYF. The CDR3 DNA reads as TGTGCCAGTAGTCAATCGGAGGGGGGCACAGATACGCAGTATTTT.

The V and J genes are TRBV6-2 or TRBV6-3 and TRBJ2-3; TRBD1 or TRBD2 may be the D gene (5 bases each). V was clipped by 2 bases and J by 0 bases, with 18 bases between them. Germline V gene sequence: CDR1 MNHEY, CDR2 SVGEGT. The CDR3 extends over 18 amino acids. CDR3 sequence: CASSYPPGDGMSTDTQYF. CDR3 sequence (DNA): TGTGCCAGCAGTTACCCCCCCGGGGACGGCATGAGCACAGATACGCAGTATTTT.

The J gene is TRBJ2-1, the V gene TRBV14; 7 positions match TRBD1. From germline, CDR1 is SGHDN and CDR2 FVKESK. With 0 bases clipped from V and 8 bases from J, the junction kept 7 bases outside the gene matches. The CDR3 spans 15 residues. The CDR3 coding sequence is TGTGCCAGCAGCCAAGACGGCAGGGGGTGGTATGAGCAGTTCTTC. Amino acid sequence: CASSQDGRGWYEQFF.

The table lists this clone with a few counts. This rearrangement joins TRBV6-6 to TRBJ1-1; D perhaps matches TRBD1 (6 bases). CDR1 MNHNY and CDR2 SVGAGI come from the germline V gene (reference sequence). The CDR3 length is 14 residues. V was pared by 6 bases and J by 2 bases, with 13 bases between. The CDR3 DNA is TGTGCCAGCAGCCAGGGGTCCGTCAACACTGAAGCTTTCTTT. Its protein product is CASSQGSVNTEAFF.

The J gene is TRBJ2-3, the V gene TRBV7-2, with no clear D. Deletions cut 2 bases from V and 0 bases from J, with 6 bases between. The V gene's germline CDR1 is SGHTA and CDR2 FQGNSA. This CDR3 spans 14 amino acids. The CDR3 sequence: CASSLLPSTDTQYF. The CDR3 nucleotides are TGTGCCAGCAGCTTATTGCCCAGCACAGATACGCAGTATTTT.

The genes are TRBV6-5 and TRBJ1-6, with TRBD1 as a possible D gene (5 bases). CDR3 size: 14 residues. The V gene lost 6 bases and the J gene lost 8 bases, with 14 bases spanning the gap. Germline CDR1 and CDR2: MNHEY and SVGAGI. CDR3 in DNA: TGTGCCAGCAGACCCGGGGCAGTCGATTCACCCCTCCACTTT. Translated, it gives CASRPGAVDSPLHF.

The chain employs TRBV21-1 and TRBJ2-1; the tabulated D call, TRBD1, remains unverified against the DNA. TRBV21-1 is flagged as a pseudogene. The length of the CDR3 is 17 residues. In DNA, the CDR3 is TGTGCCAGCAGCAAACAGGGGGGACATTGGTTCCCCAATGAGCAGTTCTTC. Its translation: CASSKQGGHWFPNEQFF.

This clone turned up a few times. The genes are TRBV6-1 and TRBJ1-2; weak D call: TRBD1 (5 bases). Trimming cost V 1 base and J 2 bases, with 11 bases left between them. In germline, CDR1 is MNHNS, CDR2 SASEGT. The CDR3 runs to 15 residues. CDR3 sequence (DNA): TGTGCCAGCAGTGAAGTATTGGGGGGAAACTATGGCTACACCTTC. Translating it yields CASSEVLGGNYGYTF.

CDR3 sequence reads: CATSDSGQGTDTQYF. The CDR3, as DNA: TGTGCCACCAGTGATTCCGGACAGGGAACAGATACGCAGTATTTT. This chain uses TRBV24-1 with TRBJ2-3, with TRBD1 matching over 8 bases. The junction had 3 bases not matched to a gene; V was cut back by 2 bases and J by 3 bases. Germline V gene lookup returns CDR1 KGHDR and CDR2 SFDVKD. CDR3 size: 15 residues.

V gene TRBV28 combines with J gene TRBJ1-6; TRBD1 agrees at 7 bases. Per the germline V gene, CDR1 is MDHEN and CDR2 is SYDVKM. The CDR3 totals 17 residues. The V gene end was trimmed by 6 bases and the J gene end by 0 bases; junction bases not matched to a gene: 8. In nucleotides, the CDR3 is TGTGCCAGCAGGCTGGGACAGCTGAACTCCTATAATTCACCCCTCCACTTT. Translated, it gives CASRLGQLNSYNSPLHF.

The J gene is TRBJ1-1, the V gene TRBV5-1, with 8 positions matching TRBD1. The V gene end was trimmed by 4 bases and the J gene end by 5 bases; junction bases not matched to a gene: 10. Germline assignment: CDR1 SGHRS and CDR2 YFSETQ. This CDR3 region has 15 residues. In DNA form, the CDR3 reads TGCGCCAGCAGCGTAACGACAGGGGCGGGGACTGAAGCTTTCTTT. As protein: CASSVTTGAGTEAFF. The full variable domain, completed using reference TRBV5-1 and TRBJ1-1, is KAGVTQTPRYLIKTRGQQVTLSCSPISGHRSVSWYQQTPGQGLQFLFEYFSETQRNKGNFPGRFSGRQFSNSRSEMNVSTLELGDSALYLCASSVTTGAGTEAFFGQGTRLTVV.

The rearrangement joins TRBV28 to TRBJ2-2; possibly TRBD1 or TRBD2 for D (5 bases each). The germline V gene encodes CDR1 MDHEN and CDR2 SYDVKM. The CDR3 is made up of 15 amino acids. V was pared by 6 bases and J by 4 bases, with 15 bases between. CDR3 protein: CASSLSGGLTGELFF. As DNA, the CDR3 is TGTGCCAGCAGCCTCAGTGGGGGTCTCACCGGGGAGCTGTTTTTT.

The V and J genes are TRBV6-5 and TRBJ2-3; D not certain. The length of the CDR3 is 13 residues. The germline gives CDR1 MNHEY, CDR2 SVGAGI. Trimming removed 6 bases at V and 1 base at J, with 8 bases between. This CDR3 reads CASSPVGTDTQYF. Here the CDR3 DNA reads TGTGCCAGCAGCCCCGTGGGCACAGATACGCAGTATTTT.

The chain is built from TRBV11-2 and TRBJ1-1; 9 bases agree with TRBD1. The CDR3 has 14 residues. The germline V gene has CDR1 SGHAT and CDR2 FQNNGV. The junction had 8 bases not matched to a gene; V was cut back by 5 bases and J by 7 bases. CDR3 amino acids: CASSGGQGFGEAFF. Written as DNA, the CDR3 is TGTGCCAGCAGCGGGGGACAGGGATTTGGTGAAGCTTTCTTT.